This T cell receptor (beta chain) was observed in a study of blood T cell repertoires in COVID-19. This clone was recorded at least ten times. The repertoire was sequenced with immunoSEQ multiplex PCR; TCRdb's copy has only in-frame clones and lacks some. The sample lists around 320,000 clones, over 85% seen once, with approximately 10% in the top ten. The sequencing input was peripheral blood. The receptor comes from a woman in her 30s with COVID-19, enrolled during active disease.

The CDR3: CASSIQADLTEAFF. The DNA for the CDR3 is TGTGCCAGTAGTATTCAGGCTGATCTTACTGAAGCTTTCTTT. The chain has TRBV19 and TRBJ1-1; unclear D gene. The CDR3 is made up of 14 amino acids. Trimming shortened V by 3 bases and J by 5 bases, and 13 bases separated the two germline ends. The germline gives CDR1 LNHDA, CDR2 SQIVND (reference sequence).